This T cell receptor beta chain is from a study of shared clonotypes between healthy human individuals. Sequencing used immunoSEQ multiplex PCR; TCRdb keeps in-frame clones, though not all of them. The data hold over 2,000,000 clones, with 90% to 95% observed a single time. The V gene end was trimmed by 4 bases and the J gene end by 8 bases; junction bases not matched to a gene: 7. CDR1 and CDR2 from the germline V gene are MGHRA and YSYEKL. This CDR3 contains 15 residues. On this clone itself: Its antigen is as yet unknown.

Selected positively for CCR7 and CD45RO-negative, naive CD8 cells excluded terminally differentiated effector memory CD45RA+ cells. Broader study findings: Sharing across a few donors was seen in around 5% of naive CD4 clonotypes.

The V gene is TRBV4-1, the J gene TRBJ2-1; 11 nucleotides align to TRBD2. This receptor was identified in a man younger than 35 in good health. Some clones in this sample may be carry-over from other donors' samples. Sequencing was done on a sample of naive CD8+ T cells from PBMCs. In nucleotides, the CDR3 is TGCGCCAGCAGCCGAATAGCGGGAGGGCCGGATGAGCAGTTCTTC. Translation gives CASSRIAGGPDEQFF.